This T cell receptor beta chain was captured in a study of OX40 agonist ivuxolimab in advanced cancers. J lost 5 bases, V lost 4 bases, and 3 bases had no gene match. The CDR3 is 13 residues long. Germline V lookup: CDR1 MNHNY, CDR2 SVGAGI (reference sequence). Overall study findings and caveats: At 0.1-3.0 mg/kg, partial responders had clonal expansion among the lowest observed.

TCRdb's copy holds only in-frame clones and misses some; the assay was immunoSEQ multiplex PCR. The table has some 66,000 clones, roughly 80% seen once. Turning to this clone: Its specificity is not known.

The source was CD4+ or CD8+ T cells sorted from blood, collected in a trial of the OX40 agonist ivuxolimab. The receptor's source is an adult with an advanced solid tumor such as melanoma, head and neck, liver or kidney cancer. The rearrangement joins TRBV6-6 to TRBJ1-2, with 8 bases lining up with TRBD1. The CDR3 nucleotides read TGTGCCAGCAGTTCAGGGGGCGCTTATGGCTACACCTTC. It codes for CASSSGGAYGYTF.